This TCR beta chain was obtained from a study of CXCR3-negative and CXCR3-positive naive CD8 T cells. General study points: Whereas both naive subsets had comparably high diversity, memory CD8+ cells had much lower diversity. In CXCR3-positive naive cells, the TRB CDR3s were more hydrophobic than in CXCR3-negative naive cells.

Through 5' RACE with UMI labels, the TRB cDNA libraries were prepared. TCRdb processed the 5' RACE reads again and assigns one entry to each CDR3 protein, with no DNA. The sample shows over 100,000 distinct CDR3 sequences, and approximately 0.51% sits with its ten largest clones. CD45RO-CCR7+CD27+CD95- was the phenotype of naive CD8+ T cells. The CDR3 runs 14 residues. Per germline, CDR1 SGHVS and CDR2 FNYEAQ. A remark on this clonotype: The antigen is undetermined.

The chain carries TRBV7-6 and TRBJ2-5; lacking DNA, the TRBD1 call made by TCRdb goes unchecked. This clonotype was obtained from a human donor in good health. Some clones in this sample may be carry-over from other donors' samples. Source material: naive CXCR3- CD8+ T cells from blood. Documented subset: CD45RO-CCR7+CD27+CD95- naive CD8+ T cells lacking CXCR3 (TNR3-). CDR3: CASSRDRVQETQYF.